This paragraph covers one TCR beta chain sequence. The Seattle patients joined while their infection was active and were tracked longitudinally afterward. These data are taken from a study of blood T cell repertoires in COVID-19. Study details: Acute-phase and convalescent COVID-19 samples originated in the United States, Italy and Spain.

Sequencing used immunoSEQ multiplex PCR; TCRdb keeps in-frame clones, though not all of them. The table shows about 200,000 clones, with under 90% occurring only once. This sequence was found in a woman of 80 years or more with COVID-19, enrolled during active disease. The sequenced sample consisted of peripheral blood.

The CDR3 spells CASSQVVGRTGQPQHF. The CDR3 region has the DNA TGTGCCAGCAGCCAAGTGGTGGGGAGGACGGGTCAGCCCCAGCATTTT. The chain couples TRBV11-2 to TRBJ1-5; no clear D gene. V was clipped by 5 bases and J by 6 bases, with 20 bases between them. Germline lookup yields CDR1 SGHAT and CDR2 FQNNGV. The CDR3 totals 16 residues.